This TCR beta chain was retrieved from a study of T cell repertoires in cytomegalovirus infection. Study details: Through public TCR beta signatures, both CMV infection and matching HLA type were indicated. General observations from the study: Clonotypes of TCR beta that were HLA-C-restricted and CMV-specific dominated the ex vivo response.

The CDR3 loop spans 15 amino acids. The J segment lost 8 bases and the V segment lost 1 base, leaving 7 bases of the junction unmatched. Germline CDR1 SQVTM, CDR2 ANQGSEA. The sample holds a few counts of this clonotype. Its specificity is unknown. TCRdb called the reads again in MiXCR, with one record for every CDR3 protein. The profile shows some 100,000 distinct CDR3 sequences, less than 25% of them singletons. The receptor was derived from a human donor in good health (CMV status not recorded). Some clones in this sample may be carry-over from other donors' samples. The rearrangement joins TRBV29-1 to TRBJ2-1; TRBD2 matches 11 bases. The material sequenced was CD8+ T cells from PBMCs. CDR3 sequence: CSVEASGGLSYEQFF. DNA for the CDR3: TGCAGCGTTGAAGCTAGCGGGGGGCTTAGCTATGAGCAGTTCTTC.